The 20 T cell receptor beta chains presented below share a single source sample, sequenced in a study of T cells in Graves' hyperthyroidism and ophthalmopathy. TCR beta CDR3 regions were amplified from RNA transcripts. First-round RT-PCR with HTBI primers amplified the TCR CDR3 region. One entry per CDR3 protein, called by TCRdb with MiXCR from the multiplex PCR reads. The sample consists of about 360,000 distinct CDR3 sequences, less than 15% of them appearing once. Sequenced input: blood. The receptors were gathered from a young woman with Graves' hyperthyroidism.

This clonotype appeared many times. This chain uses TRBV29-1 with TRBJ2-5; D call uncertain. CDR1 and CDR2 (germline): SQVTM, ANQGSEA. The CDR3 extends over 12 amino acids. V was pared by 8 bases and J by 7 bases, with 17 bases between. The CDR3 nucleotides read TGCAGCACCCGCCAAGATATTGGGACCCAGTACTTC. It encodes CSTRQDIGTQYF.

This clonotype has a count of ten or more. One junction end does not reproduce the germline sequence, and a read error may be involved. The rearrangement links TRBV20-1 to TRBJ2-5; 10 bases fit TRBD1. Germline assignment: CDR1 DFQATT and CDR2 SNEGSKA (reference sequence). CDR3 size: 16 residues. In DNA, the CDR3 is TGCAGTGCTGGAGAGGGAGACAGGGGGCAGCTAGAGACCCAGTACTTC. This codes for CSAGEGDRGQLETQYF.

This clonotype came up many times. CDR3 amino acids: CASSGLARKQETQYF. The CDR3 coding sequence is TGTGCCAGCTCAGGGCTAGCGCGGAAACAAGAGACCCAGTACTTC. The V call is TRBV18, the J call TRBJ2-5, with D possibly TRBD2 on 6 matching bases. Trimming left V 5 bases short and J 2 bases short, with 15 bases between. Per the germline V gene, CDR1 is KGHSH and CDR2 is LQKENI. The length of the CDR3 is 15 residues. Full variable domain (missing parts from reference TRBV18 and TRBJ2-5): NAGVMQNPRHLVRRRGQEARLRCSPMKGHSHVYWYRQLPEEGLKFMVYLQKENIIDESGMPKERFSAEFPKEGPSILRIQQVVRGDSAAYFCASSGLARKQETQYFGPGTRLLVL.

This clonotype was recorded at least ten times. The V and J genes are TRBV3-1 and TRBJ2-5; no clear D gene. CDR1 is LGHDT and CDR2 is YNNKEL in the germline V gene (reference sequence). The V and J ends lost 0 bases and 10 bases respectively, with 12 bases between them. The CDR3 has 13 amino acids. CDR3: CASSQDPASGQYF. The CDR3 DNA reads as TGTGCCAGCAGCCAAGATCCGGCTTCGGGCCAGTACTTC.

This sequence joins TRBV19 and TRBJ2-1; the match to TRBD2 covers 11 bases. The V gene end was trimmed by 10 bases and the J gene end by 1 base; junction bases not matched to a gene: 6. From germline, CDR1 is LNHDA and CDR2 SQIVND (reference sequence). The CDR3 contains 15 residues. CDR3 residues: CATRTSGFSYNEQFF. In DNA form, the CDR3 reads TGTGCCACCCGGACTAGCGGGTTTTCCTACAATGAGCAGTTCTTC.

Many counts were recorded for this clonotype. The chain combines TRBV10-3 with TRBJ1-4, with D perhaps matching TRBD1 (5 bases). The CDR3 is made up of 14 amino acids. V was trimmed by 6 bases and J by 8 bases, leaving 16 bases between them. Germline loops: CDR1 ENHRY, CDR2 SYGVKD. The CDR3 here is CAISDPRGPEKLFF. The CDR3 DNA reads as TGTGCCATCAGCGACCCGCGGGGACCCGAAAAACTGTTTTTT.

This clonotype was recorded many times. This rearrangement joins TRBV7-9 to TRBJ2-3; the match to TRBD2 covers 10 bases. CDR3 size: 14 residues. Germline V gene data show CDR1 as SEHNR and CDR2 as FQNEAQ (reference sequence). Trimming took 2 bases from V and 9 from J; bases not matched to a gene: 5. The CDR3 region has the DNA TGTGCCAGCAGCTTACAGCGGGAGGGCGACACGCAGTATTTT. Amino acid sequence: CASSLQREGDTQYF.

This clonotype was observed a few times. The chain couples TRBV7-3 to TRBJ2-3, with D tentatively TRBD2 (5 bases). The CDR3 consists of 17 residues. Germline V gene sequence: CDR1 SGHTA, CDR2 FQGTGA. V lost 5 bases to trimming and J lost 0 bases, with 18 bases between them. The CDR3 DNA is TGTGCCAGCAGCCCCAGACTATCATCGGGGAGCACAGATACGCAGTATTTT. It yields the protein CASSPRLSSGSTDTQYF.

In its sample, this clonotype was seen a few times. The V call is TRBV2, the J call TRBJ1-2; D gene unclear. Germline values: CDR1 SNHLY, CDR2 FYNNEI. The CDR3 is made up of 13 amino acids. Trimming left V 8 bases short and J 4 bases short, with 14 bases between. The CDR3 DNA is TGTGCCAGCTTTCAGACCTTTTCCTATGGCTACACCTTC. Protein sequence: CASFQTFSYGYTF.

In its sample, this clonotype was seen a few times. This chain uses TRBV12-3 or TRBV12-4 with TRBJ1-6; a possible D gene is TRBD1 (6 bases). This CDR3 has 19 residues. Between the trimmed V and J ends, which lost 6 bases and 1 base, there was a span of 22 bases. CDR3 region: CASSSNRDGGRSYNSPLHF. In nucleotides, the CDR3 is TGTGCCAGCAGCAGTAACCGGGACGGGGGGCGATCCTATAATTCACCCCTCCACTTT.

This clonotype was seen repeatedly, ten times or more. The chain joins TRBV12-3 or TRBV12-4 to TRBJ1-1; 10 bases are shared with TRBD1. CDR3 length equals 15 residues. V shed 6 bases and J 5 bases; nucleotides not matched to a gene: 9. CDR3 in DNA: TGTGCCAGCAGCTCCCCGGGACAGGGGTGGACTGAAGCTTTCTTT. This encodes CASSSPGQGWTEAFF.

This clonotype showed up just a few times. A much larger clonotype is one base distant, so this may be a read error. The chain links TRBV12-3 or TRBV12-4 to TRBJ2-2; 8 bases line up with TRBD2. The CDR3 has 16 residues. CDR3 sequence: CASSPVGLVGTEELFF. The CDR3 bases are TGTGCCAGCAGCCCGGTGGGACTAGTGGGCACCGAGGAGCTGTTTTTT.

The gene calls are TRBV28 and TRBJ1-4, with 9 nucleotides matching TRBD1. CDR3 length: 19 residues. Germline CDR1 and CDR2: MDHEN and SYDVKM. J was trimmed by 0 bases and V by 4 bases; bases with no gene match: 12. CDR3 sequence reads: CASSSPGQGDDTTNEKLFF. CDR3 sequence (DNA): TGTGCCAGCAGTTCCCCGGGACAGGGCGACGACACAACTAATGAAAAACTGTTTTTT.

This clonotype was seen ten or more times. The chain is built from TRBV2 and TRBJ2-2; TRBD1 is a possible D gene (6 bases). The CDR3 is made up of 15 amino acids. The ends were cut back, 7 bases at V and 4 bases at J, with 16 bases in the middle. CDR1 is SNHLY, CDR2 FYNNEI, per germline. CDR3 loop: CASTPDSPSTGELFF. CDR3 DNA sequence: TGTGCCAGCACTCCGGACAGCCCGAGCACCGGGGAGCTGTTTTTT.

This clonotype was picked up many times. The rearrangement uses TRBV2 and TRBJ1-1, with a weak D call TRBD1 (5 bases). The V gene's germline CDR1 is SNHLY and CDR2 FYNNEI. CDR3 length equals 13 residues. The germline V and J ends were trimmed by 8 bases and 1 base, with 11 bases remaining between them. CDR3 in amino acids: CASVLRGNTEAFF. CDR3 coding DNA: TGTGCCAGCGTCCTTAGGGGGAACACTGAAGCTTTCTTT.

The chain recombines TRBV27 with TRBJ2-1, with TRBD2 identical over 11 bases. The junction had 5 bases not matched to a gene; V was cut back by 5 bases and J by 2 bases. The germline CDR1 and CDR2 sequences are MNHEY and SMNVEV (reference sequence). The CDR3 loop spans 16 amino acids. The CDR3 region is CASSRLAGGPYNEQFF. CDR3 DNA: TGTGCCAGCAGTCGTCTAGCGGGAGGCCCCTACAATGAGCAGTTCTTC.

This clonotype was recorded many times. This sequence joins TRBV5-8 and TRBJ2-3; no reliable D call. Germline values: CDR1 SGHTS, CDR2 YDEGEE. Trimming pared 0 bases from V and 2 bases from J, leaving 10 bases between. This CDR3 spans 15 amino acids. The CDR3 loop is CASSLAMGNTDTQYF. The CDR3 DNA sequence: TGTGCCAGCAGCTTGGCCATGGGGAACACAGATACGCAGTATTTT.

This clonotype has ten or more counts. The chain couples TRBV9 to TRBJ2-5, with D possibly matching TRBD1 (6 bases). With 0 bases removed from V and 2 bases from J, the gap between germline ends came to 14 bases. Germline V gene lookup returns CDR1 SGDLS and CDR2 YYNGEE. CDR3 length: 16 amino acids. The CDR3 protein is CASSVGGLDRQETQYF. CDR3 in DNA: TGTGCCAGCAGCGTAGGGGGCTTAGACAGGCAAGAGACCCAGTACTTC.

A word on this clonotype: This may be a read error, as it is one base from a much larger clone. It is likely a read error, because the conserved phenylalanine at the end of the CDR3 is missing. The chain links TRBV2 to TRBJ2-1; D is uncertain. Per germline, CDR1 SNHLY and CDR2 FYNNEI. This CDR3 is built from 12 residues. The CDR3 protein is CASREAYNEQFL. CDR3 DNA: TGTGCCAGCAGGGAAGCCTACAATGAGCAGTTCCTC.

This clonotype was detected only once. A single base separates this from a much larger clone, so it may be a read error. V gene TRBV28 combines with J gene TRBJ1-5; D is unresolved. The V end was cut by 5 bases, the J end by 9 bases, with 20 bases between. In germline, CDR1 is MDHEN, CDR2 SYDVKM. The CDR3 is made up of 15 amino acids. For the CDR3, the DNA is TGTGCCAGCAGTCCCCTGGACTCCCAACATCGGCCCCAGCATTTT. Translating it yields CASSPLDSQHRPQHF. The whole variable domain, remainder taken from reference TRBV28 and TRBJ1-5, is DVKVTQSSRYLVKRTGEKVFLECVQDMDHENMFWYRQDPGLGLRLIYFSYDVKMKEKGDIPEGYSVSREKKERFSLILESASTNQTSMYLCASSPLDSQHRPQHFGDGTRLSIL.